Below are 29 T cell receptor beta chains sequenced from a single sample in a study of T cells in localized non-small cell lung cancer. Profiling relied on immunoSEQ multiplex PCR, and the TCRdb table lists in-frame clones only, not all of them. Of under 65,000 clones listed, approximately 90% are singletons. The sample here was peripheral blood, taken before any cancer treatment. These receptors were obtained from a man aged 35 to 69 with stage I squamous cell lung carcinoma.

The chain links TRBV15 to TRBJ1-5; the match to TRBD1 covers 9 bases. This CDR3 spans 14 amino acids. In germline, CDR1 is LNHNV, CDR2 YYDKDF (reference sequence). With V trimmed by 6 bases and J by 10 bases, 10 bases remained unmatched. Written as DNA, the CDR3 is TGTGCCACCAGGGCCGGACAGGGGAGGGGACCCCAGCATTTT. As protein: CATRAGQGRGPQHF.

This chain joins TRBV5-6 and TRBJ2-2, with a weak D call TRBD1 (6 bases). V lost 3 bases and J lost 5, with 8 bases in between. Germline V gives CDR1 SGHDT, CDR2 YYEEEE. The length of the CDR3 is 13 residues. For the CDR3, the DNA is TGTGCCAGCAGCTCTGGGACAACCGGGGAGCTGTTTTTT. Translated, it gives CASSSGTTGELFF.

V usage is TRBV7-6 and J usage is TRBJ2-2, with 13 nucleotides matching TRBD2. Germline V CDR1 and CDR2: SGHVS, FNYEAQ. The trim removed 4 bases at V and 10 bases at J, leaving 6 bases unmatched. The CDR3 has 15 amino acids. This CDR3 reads CASSSSGLAGEELFF. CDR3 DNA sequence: TGTGCCAGCAGCTCCTCCGGACTAGCGGGAGAGGAGCTGTTTTTT.

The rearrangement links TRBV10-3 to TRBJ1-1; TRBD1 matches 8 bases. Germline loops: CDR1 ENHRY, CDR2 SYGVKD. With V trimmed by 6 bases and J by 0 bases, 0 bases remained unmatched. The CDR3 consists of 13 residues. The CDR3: CAIRDRVNTEAFF. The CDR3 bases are TGTGCCATCAGGGACAGGGTGAACACTGAAGCTTTCTTT.

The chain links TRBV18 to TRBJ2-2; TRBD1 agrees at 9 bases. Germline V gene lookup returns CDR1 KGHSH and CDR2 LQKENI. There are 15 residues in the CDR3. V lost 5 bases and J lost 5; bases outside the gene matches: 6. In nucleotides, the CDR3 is TGTGCCAGCTCATCCGGGACAGGGCTAACCGGGGAGCTGTTTTTT. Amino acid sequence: CASSSGTGLTGELFF.

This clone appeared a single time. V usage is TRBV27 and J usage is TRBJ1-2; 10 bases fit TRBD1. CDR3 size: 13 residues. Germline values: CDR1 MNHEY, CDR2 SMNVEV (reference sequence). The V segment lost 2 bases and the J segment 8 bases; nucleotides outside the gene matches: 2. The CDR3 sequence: CASSLGTGEGYTF. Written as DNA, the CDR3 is TGTGCCAGCAGTTTAGGGACAGGGGAAGGCTACACCTTC.

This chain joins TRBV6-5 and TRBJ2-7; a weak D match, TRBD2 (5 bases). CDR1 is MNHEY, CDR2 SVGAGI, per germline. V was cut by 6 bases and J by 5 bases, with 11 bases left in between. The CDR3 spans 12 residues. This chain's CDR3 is CASSLLGDEQYF. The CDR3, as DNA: TGTGCCAGCAGCTTACTCGGGGACGAGCAGTACTTC.

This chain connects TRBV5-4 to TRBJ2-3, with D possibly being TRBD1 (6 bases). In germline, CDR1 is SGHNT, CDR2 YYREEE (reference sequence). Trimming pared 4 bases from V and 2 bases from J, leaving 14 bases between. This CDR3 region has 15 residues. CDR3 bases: TGTGCCAGCAGCAACCGGGACACCTTCACAGATACGCAGTATTTT. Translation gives CASSNRDTFTDTQYF.

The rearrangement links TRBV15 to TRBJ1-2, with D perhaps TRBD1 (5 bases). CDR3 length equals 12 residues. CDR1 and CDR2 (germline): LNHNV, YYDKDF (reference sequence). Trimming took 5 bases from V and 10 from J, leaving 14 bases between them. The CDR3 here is CATSSSLGDYTF. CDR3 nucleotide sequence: TGTGCCACCAGCTCCAGCTTGGGGGACTACACCTTC.

CDR3 DNA: TGTGCCAGCAGCTTTAAACAGGGGTCCGGGGAGCTGTTTTTT. This translates into CASSFKQGSGELFF. The chain recombines TRBV5-4 with TRBJ2-2; TRBD1 aligns across 7 bases. The trim removed 2 bases at V and 6 bases at J, leaving 4 bases unmatched. Germline V gene lookup returns CDR1 SGHNT and CDR2 YYREEE (reference sequence). The CDR3 spans 14 residues.

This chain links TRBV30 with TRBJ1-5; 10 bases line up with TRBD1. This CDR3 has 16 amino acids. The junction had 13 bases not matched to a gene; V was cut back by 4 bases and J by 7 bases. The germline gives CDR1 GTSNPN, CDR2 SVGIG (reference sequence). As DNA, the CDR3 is TGTGCCTGGAATTCCGCGGGGACAGGGGTTAGGCAGCCCCAGCATTTT. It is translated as CAWNSAGTGVRQPQHF. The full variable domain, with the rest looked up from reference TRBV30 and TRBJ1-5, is SQTIHQWPATLVQPVGSPLSLECTVEGTSNPNLYWYRQAAGRGLQLLFYSVGIGQISSEVPQNLSASRPQDRQFILSSKKLLLSDSGFYLCAWNSAGTGVRQPQHFGDGTRLSIL.

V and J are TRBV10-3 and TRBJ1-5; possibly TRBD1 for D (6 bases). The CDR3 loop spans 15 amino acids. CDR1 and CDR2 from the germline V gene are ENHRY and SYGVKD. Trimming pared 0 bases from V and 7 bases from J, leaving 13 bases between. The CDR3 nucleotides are TGTGCCATCAGTGAGTCTCGGGCAGGGGAACAGCCCCAGCATTTT. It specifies CAISESRAGEQPQHF.

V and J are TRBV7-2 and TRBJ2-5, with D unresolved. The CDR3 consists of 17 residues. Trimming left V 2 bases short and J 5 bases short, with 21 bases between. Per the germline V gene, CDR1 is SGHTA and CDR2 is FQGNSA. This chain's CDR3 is CASSLSAPLTVAETQYF. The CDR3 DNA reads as TGTGCCAGCAGCTTATCAGCCCCCCTCACCGTGGCGGAGACCCAGTACTTC.

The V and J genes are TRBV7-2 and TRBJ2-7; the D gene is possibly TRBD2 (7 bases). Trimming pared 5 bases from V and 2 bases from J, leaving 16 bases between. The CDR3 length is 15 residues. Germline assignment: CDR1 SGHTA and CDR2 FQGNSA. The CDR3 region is CASSLGGTIPYEQYF. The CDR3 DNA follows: TGTGCCAGCAGCCTAGGGGGGACTATACCCTACGAGCAGTACTTC.

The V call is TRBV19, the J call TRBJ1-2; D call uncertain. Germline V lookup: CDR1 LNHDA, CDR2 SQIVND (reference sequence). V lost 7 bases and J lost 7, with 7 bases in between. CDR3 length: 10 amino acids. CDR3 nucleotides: TGTGCCAGTAAGTCCGGTGGCTACACCTTC. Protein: CASKSGGYTF.

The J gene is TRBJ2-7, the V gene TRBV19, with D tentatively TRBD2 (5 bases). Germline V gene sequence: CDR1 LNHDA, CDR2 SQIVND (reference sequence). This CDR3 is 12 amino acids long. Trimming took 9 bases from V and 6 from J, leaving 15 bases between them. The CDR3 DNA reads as TGTGCCAGCGAGGACTCCCTCAGCGAGCAGTACTTC. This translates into CASEDSLSEQYF.

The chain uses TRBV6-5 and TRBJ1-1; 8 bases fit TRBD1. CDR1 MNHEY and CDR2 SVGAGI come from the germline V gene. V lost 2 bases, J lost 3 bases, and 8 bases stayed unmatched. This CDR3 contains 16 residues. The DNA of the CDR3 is TGTGCCAGCAGTTACGGCGGGACAGGAGTCTACACTGAAGCTTTCTTT. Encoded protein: CASSYGGTGVYTEAFF.

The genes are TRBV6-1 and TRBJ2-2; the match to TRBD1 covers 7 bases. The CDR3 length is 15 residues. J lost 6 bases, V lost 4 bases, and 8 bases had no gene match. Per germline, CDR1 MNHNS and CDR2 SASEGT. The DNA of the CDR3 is TGTGCCAGCAGTGGATATTGGGACAGTCCCGGGGAGCTGTTTTTT. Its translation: CASSGYWDSPGELFF.

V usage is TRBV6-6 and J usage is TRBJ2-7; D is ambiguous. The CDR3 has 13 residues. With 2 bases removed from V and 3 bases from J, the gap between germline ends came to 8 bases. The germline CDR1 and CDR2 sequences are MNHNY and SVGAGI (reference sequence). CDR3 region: CASSYQQIYEQYF. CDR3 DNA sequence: TGTGCCAGCAGTTACCAACAGATCTACGAGCAGTACTTC.

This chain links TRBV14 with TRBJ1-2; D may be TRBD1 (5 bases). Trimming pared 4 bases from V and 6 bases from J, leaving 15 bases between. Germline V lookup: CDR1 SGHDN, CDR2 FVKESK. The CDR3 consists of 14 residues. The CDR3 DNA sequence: TGTGCCAGCAGCCCGAGCGGGGGGTTAGATGGCTACACCTTC. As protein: CASSPSGGLDGYTF.

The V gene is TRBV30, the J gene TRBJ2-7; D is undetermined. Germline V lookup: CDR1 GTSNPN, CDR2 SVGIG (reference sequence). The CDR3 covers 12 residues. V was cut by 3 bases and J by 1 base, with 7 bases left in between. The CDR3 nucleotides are TGTGCCTGGAGCGAGAGATCCTACGAGCAGTACTTC. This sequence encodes CAWSERSYEQYF.

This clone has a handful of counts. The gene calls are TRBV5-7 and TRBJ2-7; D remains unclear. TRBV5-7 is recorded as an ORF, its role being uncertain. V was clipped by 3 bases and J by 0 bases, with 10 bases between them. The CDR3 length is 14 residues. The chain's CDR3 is CASSSDASSYEQYF. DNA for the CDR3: TGTGCCAGCAGCTCGGACGCGAGCTCCTACGAGCAGTACTTC.

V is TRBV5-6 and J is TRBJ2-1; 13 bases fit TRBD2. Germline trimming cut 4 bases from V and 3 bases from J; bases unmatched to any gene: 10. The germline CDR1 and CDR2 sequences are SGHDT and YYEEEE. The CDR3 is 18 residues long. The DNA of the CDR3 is TGTGCCAGCAGCCGCCAAGGGACTAGCGGGACCTTCTACAATGAGCAGTTCTTC. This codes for CASSRQGTSGTFYNEQFF.

The chain's CDR3 is CATRLRGGDQPQHF. The CDR3, as DNA: TGTGCCACCCGACTGAGGGGTGGTGATCAGCCCCAGCATTTT. The V gene is TRBV19, the J gene TRBJ1-5; D may be TRBD1 (5 bases). This CDR3 spans 14 amino acids. The V end lost 10 bases, the J end lost 5 bases, and 18 bases lay between the germline ends. Germline CDR1 LNHDA, CDR2 SQIVND (reference sequence).

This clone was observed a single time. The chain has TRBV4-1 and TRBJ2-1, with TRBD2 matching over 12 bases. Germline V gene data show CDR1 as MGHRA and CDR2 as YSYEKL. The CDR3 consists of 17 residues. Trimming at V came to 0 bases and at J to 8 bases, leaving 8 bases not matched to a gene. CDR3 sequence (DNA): TGCGCCAGCAGCCAAGATCCGGCTAGCGGGAGGGGTGATGAGCAGTTCTTC. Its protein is CASSQDPASGRGDEQFF.

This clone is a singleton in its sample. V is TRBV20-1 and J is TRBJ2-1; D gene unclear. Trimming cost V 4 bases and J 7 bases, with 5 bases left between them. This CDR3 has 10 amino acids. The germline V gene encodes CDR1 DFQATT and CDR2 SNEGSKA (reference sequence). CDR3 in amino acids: CSAIHNEQFF. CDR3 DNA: TGCAGTGCTATACATAATGAGCAGTTCTTC.

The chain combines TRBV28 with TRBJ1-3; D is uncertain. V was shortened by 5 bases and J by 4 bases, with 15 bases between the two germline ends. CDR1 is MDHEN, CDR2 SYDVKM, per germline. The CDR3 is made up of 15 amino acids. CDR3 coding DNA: TGTGCCAGCAGTCCTGGGAGGGTTTCAGGAAACACCATATATTTT. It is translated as CASSPGRVSGNTIYF.

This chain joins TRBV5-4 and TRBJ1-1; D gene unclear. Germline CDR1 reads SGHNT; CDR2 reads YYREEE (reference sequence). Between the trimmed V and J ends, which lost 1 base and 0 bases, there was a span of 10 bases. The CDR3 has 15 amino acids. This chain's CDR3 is CASSLFREMNTEAFF. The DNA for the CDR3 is TGTGCCAGCAGCTTGTTCCGGGAGATGAACACTGAAGCTTTCTTT.

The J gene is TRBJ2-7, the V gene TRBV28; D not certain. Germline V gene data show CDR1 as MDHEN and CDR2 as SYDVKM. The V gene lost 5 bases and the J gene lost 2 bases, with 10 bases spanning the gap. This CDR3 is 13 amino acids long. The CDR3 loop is CASSRLDTYEQYF. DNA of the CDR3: TGTGCCAGCAGTCGCCTCGACACCTACGAGCAGTACTTC.